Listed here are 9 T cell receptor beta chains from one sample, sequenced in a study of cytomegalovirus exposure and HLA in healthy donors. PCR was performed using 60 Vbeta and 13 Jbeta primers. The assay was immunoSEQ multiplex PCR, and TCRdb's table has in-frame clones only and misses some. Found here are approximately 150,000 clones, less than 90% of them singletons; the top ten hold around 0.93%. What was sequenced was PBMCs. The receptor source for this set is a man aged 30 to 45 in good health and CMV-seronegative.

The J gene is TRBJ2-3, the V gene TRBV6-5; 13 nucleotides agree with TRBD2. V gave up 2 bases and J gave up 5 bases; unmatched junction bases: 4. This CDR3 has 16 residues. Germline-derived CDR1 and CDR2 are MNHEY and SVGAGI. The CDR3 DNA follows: TGTGCCAGCAGTTACCCACTAGCGGGGGGGAAAGATACGCAGTATTTT. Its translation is CASSYPLAGGKDTQYF.

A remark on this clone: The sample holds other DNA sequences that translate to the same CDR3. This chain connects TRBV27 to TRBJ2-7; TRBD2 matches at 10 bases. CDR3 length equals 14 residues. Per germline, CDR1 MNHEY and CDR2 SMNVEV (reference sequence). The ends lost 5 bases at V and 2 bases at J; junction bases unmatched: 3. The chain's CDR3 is CASSPGLAAYEQYF. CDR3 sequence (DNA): TGTGCCAGCAGTCCAGGACTAGCGGCCTACGAGCAGTACTTC.

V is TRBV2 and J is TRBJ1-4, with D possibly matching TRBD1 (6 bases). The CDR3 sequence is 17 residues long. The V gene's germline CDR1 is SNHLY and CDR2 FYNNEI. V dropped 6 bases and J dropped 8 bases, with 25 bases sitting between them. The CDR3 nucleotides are TGTGCCAGCAGGATCCGAGGGCGCCGGGACATTAACGAAAAACTGTTTTTT. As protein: CASRIRGRRDINEKLFF.

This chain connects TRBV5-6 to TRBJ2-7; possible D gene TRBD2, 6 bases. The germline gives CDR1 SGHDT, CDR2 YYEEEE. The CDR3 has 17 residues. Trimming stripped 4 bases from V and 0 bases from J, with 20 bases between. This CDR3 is CASSRGGGREDSYEQYF. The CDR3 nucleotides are TGTGCCAGCAGCCGGGGAGGTGGCAGGGAAGACTCCTACGAGCAGTACTTC.

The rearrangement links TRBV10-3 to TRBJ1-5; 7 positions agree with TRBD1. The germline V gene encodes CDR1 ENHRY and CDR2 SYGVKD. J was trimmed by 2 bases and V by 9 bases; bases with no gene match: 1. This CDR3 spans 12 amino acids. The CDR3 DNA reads TGTGCCATAGGACAGGGCAATCAGCCCCAGCATTTT. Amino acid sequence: CAIGQGNQPQHF.

CDR3 residues: CATDDRGGGQPQHF. DNA of the CDR3: TGTGCCACCGATGACAGGGGTGGGGGTCAGCCCCAGCATTTT. The genes are TRBV2 and TRBJ1-5, with TRBD1 identical over 8 bases. The ends lost 10 bases at V and 6 bases at J; junction bases unmatched: 11. From germline, CDR1 is SNHLY and CDR2 FYNNEI. The CDR3 runs 14 residues. Variable domain in full (rest from reference TRBV2 and TRBJ1-5): EPEVTQTPSHQVTQMGQEVILRCVPISNHLYFYWYRQILGQKVEFLVSFYNNEISEKSEIFDDQFSVERPDGSNFTLKIRSTKLEDSAMYFCATDDRGGGQPQHFGDGTRLSIL.

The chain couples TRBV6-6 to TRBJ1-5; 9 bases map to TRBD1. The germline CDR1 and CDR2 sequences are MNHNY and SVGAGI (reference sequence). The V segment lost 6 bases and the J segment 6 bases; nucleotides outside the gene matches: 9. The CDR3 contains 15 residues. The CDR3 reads CASSSGTGTSQPQHF. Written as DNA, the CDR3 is TGTGCCAGCAGCTCCGGGACAGGGACCAGTCAGCCCCAGCATTTT.

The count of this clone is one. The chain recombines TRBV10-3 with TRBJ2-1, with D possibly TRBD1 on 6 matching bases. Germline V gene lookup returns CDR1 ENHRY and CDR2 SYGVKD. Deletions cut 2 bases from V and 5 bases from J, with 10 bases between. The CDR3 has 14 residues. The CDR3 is CAISEAGANNEQFF. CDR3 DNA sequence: TGTGCCATCAGTGAGGCAGGGGCCAACAATGAGCAGTTCTTC.

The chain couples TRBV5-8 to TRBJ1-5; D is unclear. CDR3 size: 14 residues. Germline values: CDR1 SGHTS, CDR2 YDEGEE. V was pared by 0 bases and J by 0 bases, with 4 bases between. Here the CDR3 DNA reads TGTGCCAGCAGCTTGGATCATAGCAATCAGCCCCAGCATTTT. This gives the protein CASSLDHSNQPQHF.